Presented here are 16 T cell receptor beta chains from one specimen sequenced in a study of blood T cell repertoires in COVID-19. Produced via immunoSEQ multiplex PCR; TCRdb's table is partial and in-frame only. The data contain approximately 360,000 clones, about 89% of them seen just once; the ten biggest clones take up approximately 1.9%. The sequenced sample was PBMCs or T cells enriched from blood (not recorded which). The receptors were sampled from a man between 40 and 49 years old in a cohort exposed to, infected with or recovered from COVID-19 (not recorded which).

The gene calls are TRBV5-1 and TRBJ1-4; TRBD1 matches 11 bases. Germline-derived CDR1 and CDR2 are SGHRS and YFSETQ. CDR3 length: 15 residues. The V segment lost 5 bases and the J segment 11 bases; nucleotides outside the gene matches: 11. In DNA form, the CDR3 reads TGCGCCAGCAGTCACACCGGGACAGGGGGAGGGAAACTGTTTTTT. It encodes CASSHTGTGGGKLFF.

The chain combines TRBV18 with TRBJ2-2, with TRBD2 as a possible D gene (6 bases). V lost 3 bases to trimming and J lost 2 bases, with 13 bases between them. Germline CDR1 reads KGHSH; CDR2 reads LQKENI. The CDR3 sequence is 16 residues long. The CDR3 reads CASSPYGTLNTGELFF. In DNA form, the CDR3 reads TGTGCCAGCTCACCGTACGGGACTCTTAACACCGGGGAGCTGTTTTTT.

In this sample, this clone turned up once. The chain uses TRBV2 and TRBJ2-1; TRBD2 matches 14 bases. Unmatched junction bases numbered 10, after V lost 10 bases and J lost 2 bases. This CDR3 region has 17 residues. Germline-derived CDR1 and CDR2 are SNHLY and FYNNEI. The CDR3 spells CATDTWTSGGTYNEQFF. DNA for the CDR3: TGTGCCACCGACACCTGGACTAGCGGGGGGACCTACAATGAGCAGTTCTTC.

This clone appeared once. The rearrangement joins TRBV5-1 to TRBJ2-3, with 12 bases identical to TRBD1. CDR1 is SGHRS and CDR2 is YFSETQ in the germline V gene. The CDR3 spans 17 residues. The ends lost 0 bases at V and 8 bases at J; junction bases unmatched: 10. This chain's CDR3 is CASSLGLPGQGAVTQYF. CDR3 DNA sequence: TGCGCCAGCAGCTTGGGCCTCCCGGGACAGGGGGCAGTTACGCAGTATTTT.

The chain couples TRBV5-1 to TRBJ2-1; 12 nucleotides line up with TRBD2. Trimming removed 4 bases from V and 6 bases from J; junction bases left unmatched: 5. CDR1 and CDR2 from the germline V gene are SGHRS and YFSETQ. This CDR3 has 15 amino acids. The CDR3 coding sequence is TGCGCCAGCAGCCTTTGGACTAGCGGGATCAATGAGCAGTTCTTC. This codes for CASSLWTSGINEQFF.

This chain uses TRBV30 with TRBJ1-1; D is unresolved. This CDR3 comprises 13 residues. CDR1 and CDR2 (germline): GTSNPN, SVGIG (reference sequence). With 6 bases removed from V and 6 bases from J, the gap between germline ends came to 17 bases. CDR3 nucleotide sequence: TGTGCCTGTGCGCAAGATCAGGCTCCTGAAGCTTTCTTT. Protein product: CACAQDQAPEAFF.

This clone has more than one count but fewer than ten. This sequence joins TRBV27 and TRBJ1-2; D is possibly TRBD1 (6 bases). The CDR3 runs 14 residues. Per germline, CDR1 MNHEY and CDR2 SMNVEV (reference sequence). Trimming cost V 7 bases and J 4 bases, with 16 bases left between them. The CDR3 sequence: CASKRTRGIYGYTF. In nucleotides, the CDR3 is TGTGCCAGCAAAAGAACCAGGGGAATCTATGGCTACACCTTC.

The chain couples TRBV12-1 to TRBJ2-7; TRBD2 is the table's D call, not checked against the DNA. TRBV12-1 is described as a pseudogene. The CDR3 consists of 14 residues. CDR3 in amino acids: CASSTRGMNYEQYF. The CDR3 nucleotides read TGTGCCAGCAGCACGCGCGGGATGAACTACGAGCAGTACTTC.

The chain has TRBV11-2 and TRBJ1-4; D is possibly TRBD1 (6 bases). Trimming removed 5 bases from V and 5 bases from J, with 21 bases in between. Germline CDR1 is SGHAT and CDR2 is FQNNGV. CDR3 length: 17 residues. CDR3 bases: TGTGCCAGCAGCCGAACCCTCCCAGGGGCTCAGAATGAAAAACTGTTTTTT. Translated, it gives CASSRTLPGAQNEKLFF.

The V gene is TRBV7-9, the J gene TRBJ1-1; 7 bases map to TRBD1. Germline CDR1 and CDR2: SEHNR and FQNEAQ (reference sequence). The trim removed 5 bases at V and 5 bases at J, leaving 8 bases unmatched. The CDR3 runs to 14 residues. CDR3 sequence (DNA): TGTGCCAGCAGCCCCCAGGGGGTACAGACTGAAGCTTTCTTT. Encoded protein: CASSPQGVQTEAFF.

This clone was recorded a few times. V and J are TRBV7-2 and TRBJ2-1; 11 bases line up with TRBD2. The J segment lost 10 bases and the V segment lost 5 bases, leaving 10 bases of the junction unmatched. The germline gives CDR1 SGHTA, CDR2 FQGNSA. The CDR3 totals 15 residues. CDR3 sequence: CASSGHSGRASEQFF. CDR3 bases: TGTGCCAGCAGCGGCCATAGCGGGAGGGCGTCGGAGCAGTTCTTC.

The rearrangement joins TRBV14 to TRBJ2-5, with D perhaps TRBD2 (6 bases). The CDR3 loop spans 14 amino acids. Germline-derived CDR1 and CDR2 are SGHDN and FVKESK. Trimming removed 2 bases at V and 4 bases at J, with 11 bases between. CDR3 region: CASSQIGGRETQYF. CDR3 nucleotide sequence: TGTGCCAGCAGCCAAATCGGAGGGAGAGAGACCCAGTACTTC.

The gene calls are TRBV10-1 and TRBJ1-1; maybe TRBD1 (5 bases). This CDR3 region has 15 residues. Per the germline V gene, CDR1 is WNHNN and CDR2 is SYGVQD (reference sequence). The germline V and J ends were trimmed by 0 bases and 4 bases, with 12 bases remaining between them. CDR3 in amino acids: CASSESKGPGTEAFF. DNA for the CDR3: TGCGCCAGCAGTGAGTCGAAGGGGCCAGGCACTGAAGCTTTCTTT.

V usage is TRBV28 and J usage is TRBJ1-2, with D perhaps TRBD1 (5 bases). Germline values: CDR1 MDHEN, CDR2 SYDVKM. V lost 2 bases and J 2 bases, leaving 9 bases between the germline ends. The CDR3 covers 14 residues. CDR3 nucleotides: TGTGCCAGCAGTTTAGGGGCCAGCAACTATGGCTACACCTTC. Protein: CASSLGASNYGYTF.

The CDR3 sequence is CASSTGLAEYNEQFF. The CDR3 region has the DNA TGTGCCAGTAGTACCGGACTAGCGGAGTACAATGAGCAGTTCTTC. The rearrangement links TRBV19 to TRBJ2-1, with TRBD2 matching over 10 bases. J lost 4 bases, V lost 4 bases, and 4 bases had no gene match. Germline assignment: CDR1 LNHDA and CDR2 SQIVND (reference sequence). The CDR3 contains 15 residues.

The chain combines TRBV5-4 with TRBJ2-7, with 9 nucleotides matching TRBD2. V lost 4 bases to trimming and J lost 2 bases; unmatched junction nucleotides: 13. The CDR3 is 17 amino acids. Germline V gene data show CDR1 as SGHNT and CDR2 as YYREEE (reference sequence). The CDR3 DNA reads TGTGCCAGCAGCCCTTCACCCAGCGGGAGGATCACCTACGAGCAGTACTTC. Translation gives CASSPSPSGRITYEQYF.